Shown below are 19 T cell receptor beta chains from a single sample sequenced in a study of blood T cell repertoires in COVID-19. TCRdb keeps only in-frame clones here, not all; method: immunoSEQ multiplex PCR. Of roughly 39,000 clones listed, approximately 92% are singletons. The sample comprised peripheral blood. The receptor set was obtained from a man aged 25 to 45 with active or convalescent COVID-19.

The chain recombines TRBV29-1 with TRBJ1-1, with D maybe TRBD1 (5 bases). This CDR3 has 15 amino acids. CDR1 and CDR2 from the germline V gene are SQVTM and ANQGSEA. V was cut by 5 bases and J by 1 base, with 17 bases left in between. In DNA form, the CDR3 reads TGCAGCGTTCTTTTCCCCGGACACCCGAACACTGAAGCTTTCTTT. As protein: CSVLFPGHPNTEAFF.

The chain has TRBV2 and TRBJ1-6; D not resolved. The CDR3 runs 14 residues. Germline CDR1 and CDR2: SNHLY and FYNNEI. V dropped 1 base and J dropped 13 bases, with 14 bases sitting between them. The CDR3 protein is CASSEGERVGPLHF. The CDR3 region has the DNA TGTGCCAGCAGTGAAGGGGAGCGGGTGGGGCCCCTCCACTTT.

The gene calls are TRBV2 and TRBJ1-2; tentatively, D is TRBD1 (6 bases). V lost 4 bases and J lost 6, with 9 bases in between. The CDR3 contains 12 residues. The germline CDR1 and CDR2 sequences are SNHLY and FYNNEI. The CDR3 protein is CASSAQGDGYTF. For the CDR3, the DNA is TGTGCCAGCAGTGCACAGGGAGATGGCTACACCTTC.

The rearrangement links TRBV2 to TRBJ1-6; weak D call: TRBD1 (5 bases). V was trimmed by 1 base and J by 6 bases, leaving 10 bases between them. Germline V gene data show CDR1 as SNHLY and CDR2 as FYNNEI. This CDR3 region has 15 residues. The CDR3 loop is CASSEGDRFNSPLHF. CDR3 coding DNA: TGTGCCAGCAGTGAAGGAGACAGATTTAATTCACCCCTCCACTTT.

The chain employs TRBV4-1 and TRBJ1-1; 8 positions match TRBD1. The V segment lost 4 bases and the J segment 0 bases; nucleotides outside the gene matches: 7. Germline loops: CDR1 MGHRA, CDR2 YSYEKL. This CDR3 spans 16 amino acids. The CDR3 region has the DNA TGCGCCAGCAGCCGCGGGACAGGCTCAATGAACACTGAAGCTTTCTTT. This translates into CASSRGTGSMNTEAFF.

The J gene is TRBJ2-1, the V gene TRBV19; 10 bases are shared with TRBD1. Germline trimming cut 5 bases from V and 7 bases from J; bases unmatched to any gene: 14. CDR3 size: 17 residues. Looked up from germline, CDR1 is LNHDA and CDR2 is SQIVND (reference sequence). In DNA, the CDR3 is TGTGCCAGTAGTGACTCCGGGACAGGGGTCGTCAAAAATGAGCAGTTCTTC. It is translated as CASSDSGTGVVKNEQFF.

The chain is built from TRBV2 and TRBJ1-5; 9 nucleotides align to TRBD1. The CDR3 runs to 15 residues. J lost 6 bases, V lost 7 bases, and 10 bases had no gene match. Germline V gene data show CDR1 as SNHLY and CDR2 as FYNNEI. Written as DNA, the CDR3 is TGTGCCAGCACACCGGGACAGGGTTCAGGTCAGCCCCAGCATTTT. Protein: CASTPGQGSGQPQHF.

This clone was seen just once. The chain combines TRBV14 with TRBJ2-7, with D possibly being TRBD2 (6 bases). The germline gives CDR1 SGHDN, CDR2 FVKESK. The V gene lost 6 bases and the J gene lost 3 bases, with 12 bases spanning the gap. CDR3 length: 13 residues. As DNA, the CDR3 is TGTGCCAGCAGACGGGGGTTGGACTACGAGCAGTACGTC. This encodes CASRRGLDYEQYV.

This sequence joins TRBV3-1 (or the pseudogene TRBV3-2) and TRBJ1-6; D remains ambiguous. The V gene's germline CDR1 is LGHDT and CDR2 YNNKEL (reference sequence). V lost 0 bases to trimming and J lost 4 bases, with 10 bases between them. The CDR3 runs to 16 residues. This CDR3 is CASSQDPGRYNSPLHF. Written as DNA, the CDR3 is TGTGCCAGCAGCCAAGATCCAGGCAGGTATAATTCACCCCTCCACTTT.

The V gene is TRBV27, the J gene TRBJ1-3; 8 positions agree with TRBD1. From germline, CDR1 is MNHEY and CDR2 SMNVEV (reference sequence). The V and J ends lost 6 bases and 4 bases, in that order; junction bases with no gene match: 11. CDR3 length: 16 amino acids. CDR3 sequence reads: CASRRTTGASGNTIYF. The DNA for the CDR3 is TGTGCCAGCAGAAGAACGACAGGGGCGTCCGGAAACACCATATATTTT.

J is TRBJ1-4 and V is TRBV15, with 8 bases that match TRBD1. The CDR3 is made up of 15 amino acids. Germline CDR1 reads LNHNV; CDR2 reads YYDKDF (reference sequence). The V segment lost 4 bases and the J segment 4 bases; nucleotides outside the gene matches: 5. DNA of the CDR3: TGTGCCACCAGCACCCGGACAGGGAGTAATGAAAAACTGTTTTTT. Translated: CATSTRTGSNEKLFF.

The J gene is TRBJ1-1, the V gene TRBV20-1; D uncertain. The CDR3 extends over 11 amino acids. From germline, CDR1 is DFQATT and CDR2 SNEGSKA (reference sequence). Trimming left V 2 bases short and J 4 bases short, with 5 bases between. This CDR3 is CSARPGTEAFF. CDR3 sequence (DNA): TGCAGTGCTAGACCGGGCACTGAAGCTTTCTTT.

A few counts support this clone. The CDR3 sequence is CASSSGIIGRTEAFF. CDR3 DNA: TGCGCCAGCAGCTCCGGCATCATCGGGAGAACTGAAGCTTTCTTT. The chain employs TRBV5-1 and TRBJ1-1; D is ambiguous. Looked up from germline, CDR1 is SGHRS and CDR2 is YFSETQ. The CDR3 covers 15 residues. V was shortened by 3 bases and J by 5 bases, with 17 bases between the two germline ends.

The chain links TRBV11-3 to TRBJ2-2; unclear D gene. The CDR3 is 13 amino acids. V lost 5 bases, J lost 6 bases, and 10 bases lay in between. CDR1 SGHNT and CDR2 YENEEA come from the germline V gene. The CDR3: CASSTFGAGELFF. The CDR3 bases are TGTGCCAGCAGCACCTTCGGTGCCGGGGAGCTGTTTTTT.

The chain couples TRBV2 to TRBJ1-2; TRBD1 aligns across 9 bases. This CDR3 contains 15 residues. The germline V gene has CDR1 SNHLY and CDR2 FYNNEI. Losses at the gene ends were 1 base for V and 4 bases for J; bases not matched to a gene: 4. Here the CDR3 reads CASSEGDRVIYGYTF. DNA for the CDR3: TGTGCCAGCAGTGAAGGGGACAGGGTAATCTATGGCTACACCTTC.

This clone was found a few times. The V gene is TRBV4-1, the J gene TRBJ2-3; 9 bases line up with TRBD2. Germline CDR1 is MGHRA and CDR2 is YSYEKL. The CDR3 is 17 residues long. The trim removed 0 bases at V and 5 bases at J, leaving 9 bases unmatched. CDR3 region: CASSQDSLAGTRDTQYF. The CDR3 coding sequence is TGCGCCAGCAGCCAAGATTCACTAGCGGGCACTAGAGATACGCAGTATTTT.

The chain carries TRBV27 and TRBJ2-5; tentatively, D is TRBD2 (6 bases). CDR1 and CDR2 from the germline V gene are MNHEY and SMNVEV (reference sequence). The CDR3 is made up of 14 amino acids. The V and J ends lost 3 bases and 5 bases respectively, with 13 bases between them. In nucleotides, the CDR3 is TGTGCCAGCAGTTTCCTCGGGGGTCAGGAGACCCAGTACTTC. It yields the protein CASSFLGGQETQYF.

V usage is TRBV30 and J usage is TRBJ1-2; D perhaps matches TRBD1 (5 bases). This CDR3 has 12 amino acids. Germline CDR1 and CDR2: GTSNPN and SVGIG (reference sequence). V shed 7 bases and J shed 8 bases, with 17 bases lying between them. CDR3 sequence (DNA): TGTGCCTACCGGGGAGGGGCTAAGGGCTACACCTTC. This sequence encodes CAYRGGAKGYTF.

The chain employs TRBV29-1 and TRBJ2-6; a weak D match, TRBD1 (6 bases). Germline V gene sequence: CDR1 SQVTM, CDR2 ANQGSEA. The CDR3 totals 16 residues. The ends were cut back, 6 bases at V and 0 bases at J, with 15 bases in the middle. CDR3 in amino acids: CSVPMDSFSGANVLTF. The DNA of the CDR3 is TGCAGCGTCCCGATGGACAGCTTCTCTGGGGCCAACGTCCTGACTTTC.